This T cell receptor (beta chain) is from a study of cytomegalovirus exposure and HLA in healthy donors. The study's findings and limits: According to a later analysis, most TCR beta chains associated with CMV appeared HLA-restricted. Later analysis associated a missense DCLRE1C variant with TCR beta V- and J-gene trimming.

PCR involved 60 Vbeta and 13 Jbeta primers. Sequencing was performed with immunoSEQ multiplex PCR; in TCRdb, only in-frame clones are kept and a portion is missing. Among approximately 150,000 clones, roughly 82% were seen once, and the ten largest hold roughly 3.2%. A remark on this clone: Its antigen is unidentified.

Trimming cost V 0 bases and J 4 bases, with 7 bases left between them. CDR1 and CDR2 from the germline V gene are SGDLS and YYNGEE. The CDR3 totals 13 residues. The receptor's source is a man younger than 35 in good health and CMV-seropositive. V gene TRBV9 combines with J gene TRBJ1-1; D gene uncertain. The sample taken for sequencing was PBMCs. The CDR3 spells CASSVGDRTEAFF. In nucleotides, the CDR3 is TGTGCCAGCAGCGTAGGCGATCGCACTGAAGCTTTCTTT.